This entry lists 25 T cell receptor beta chains sequenced from one sample in a study of blood T cell repertoires in COVID-19 (dated by TCRdb to between 2020 and 2021). Receptors were amplified or captured by the immunoSEQ multiplex PCR assay. TCRdb obtained this table from immuneACCESS and retained in-frame rearrangements with V and J assigned. These tables miss some clones; where compared with another copy, unresolved V genes account for less than half of the shortfall, and the remainder is unexplained. Across this sample there are roughly 250,000 clones, with about 89% seen only once. The ten most abundant clones make up 2% to 2.5% of the sample. The specimen sequenced was peripheral blood. All receptors come from a woman in her forties or fifties with acute or convalescent COVID-19.

CDR3: CASSQVPRGNTEAFF. The DNA of the CDR3 is TGCGCCAGCAGCCAAGTGCCCAGGGGGAACACTGAAGCTTTCTTT. The chain uses TRBV4-1 and TRBJ1-1, with D possibly matching TRBD1 (6 bases). V lost 1 base and J lost 1, with 10 bases in between. This CDR3 spans 15 amino acids. The germline CDR1 and CDR2 sequences are MGHRA and YSYEKL.

The CDR3 loop is CASSRELNYGYTF. The DNA for the CDR3 is TGCGCCAGCAGCAGGGAGCTCAACTATGGCTACACCTTC. The V gene is TRBV5-1, the J gene TRBJ1-2; D is uncertain. The CDR3 is 13 residues long. Germline CDR1 is SGHRS and CDR2 is YFSETQ. The V end was cut by 4 bases, the J end by 2 bases, with 9 bases between.

The chain employs TRBV4-3 and TRBJ2-5; 7 bases match TRBD1. V dropped 3 bases and J dropped 4; count of bases not matched to a gene: 14. From germline, CDR1 is LGHNA and CDR2 YSLEER. The CDR3 contains 17 residues. The CDR3 DNA reads TGCGCCAGCAGCCATCTTCCGGATGCGACAGGGTCAGAGACCCAGTACTTC. Translated, it gives CASSHLPDATGSETQYF.

The chain has TRBV5-6 and TRBJ2-7, with a tentative D call TRBD1 (6 bases). This CDR3 is built from 13 residues. Germline loops: CDR1 SGHDT, CDR2 YYEEEE. The ends were cut back, 4 bases at V and 5 bases at J, with 13 bases in the middle. The chain's CDR3 is CASSAAGVNEQYF. Here the CDR3 DNA reads TGTGCCAGCAGCGCGGCAGGGGTAAACGAGCAGTACTTC.

This chain connects TRBV6-5 to TRBJ1-2, with 7 bases that match TRBD1. V lost 7 bases to trimming and J lost 3 bases; unmatched junction nucleotides: 2. Germline V gene sequence: CDR1 MNHEY, CDR2 SVGAGI. The CDR3 loop spans 12 amino acids. CDR3 loop: CASKGQYYGYTF. The CDR3 bases are TGTGCCAGCAAGGGACAGTACTATGGCTACACCTTC.

Here the CDR3 DNA reads TGTGCCAGCAGTCCCCCCTCTGGGACAGGGGGACAGCCCCAGCATTTT. It specifies CASSPPSGTGGQPQHF. The genes are TRBV27 and TRBJ1-5, with 11 bases identical to TRBD1. The germline V gene has CDR1 MNHEY and CDR2 SMNVEV (reference sequence). The V segment lost 5 bases and the J segment 7 bases; nucleotides outside the gene matches: 10. The CDR3 is made up of 16 amino acids.

This clone was recorded only once. V and J are TRBV5-1 and TRBJ2-1; 10 bases fit TRBD2. Germline trimming cut 0 bases from V and 6 bases from J; bases unmatched to any gene: 3. Germline lookup yields CDR1 SGHRS and CDR2 YFSETQ. This CDR3 contains 15 residues. The CDR3 loop is CASSLGASGSNEQFF. The CDR3 bases are TGCGCCAGCAGCTTGGGGGCTAGCGGGAGCAATGAGCAGTTCTTC.

The rearrangement uses TRBV11-3 and TRBJ2-5, with TRBD2 as a possible D gene (6 bases). Germline lookup yields CDR1 SGHNT and CDR2 YENEEA. The CDR3 has 13 residues. Trimming removed 0 bases from V and 5 bases from J, with 7 bases in between. The DNA for the CDR3 is TGTGCCAGCAGCTTAGACAGCGGGGAGACCCAGTACTTC. This translates into CASSLDSGETQYF.

This clone has more than one count but fewer than ten. The chain joins TRBV7-2 to TRBJ1-3, with 7 bases lining up with TRBD1. The CDR3 totals 16 residues. V was pared by 5 bases and J by 4 bases, with 11 bases of the junction left unmatched. CDR1 and CDR2 (germline): SGHTA, FQGNSA. The DNA for the CDR3 is TGTGCCAGCAGCGGGACAGCTAGGGCATTCGGAAACACCATATATTTT. Amino acids: CASSGTARAFGNTIYF.

This clone was counted a few times. The chain employs TRBV6-5 and TRBJ2-7; D uncertain. The V and J ends lost 7 bases and 9 bases respectively, with 19 bases between them. Germline loops: CDR1 MNHEY, CDR2 SVGAGI. The CDR3 has 13 amino acids. CDR3 residues: CASTTPGSVGQYF. CDR3 in DNA: TGTGCCAGCACCACCCCGGGTTCCGTCGGGCAGTACTTC.

This clone was observed a handful of times. The J gene is TRBJ2-7, the V gene TRBV28, with unresolved D. There are 13 residues in the CDR3. CDR1 MDHEN and CDR2 SYDVKM come from the germline V gene. The CDR3 loop reads CASSRLESYEQYF. CDR3 DNA sequence: TGTGCTTCATCTCGACTGGAATCCTACGAGCAGTACTTC.

The chain carries TRBV12-3 or TRBV12-4 and TRBJ1-1; D possibly corresponds to TRBD1 (5 bases). The CDR3 extends over 13 amino acids. Trimming took off 2 bases at V and 1 base at J, with 5 bases between the two ends. This CDR3 is CASSLTGNTEAFF. The CDR3 DNA reads TGTGCCAGCAGTTTAACAGGGAACACTGAAGCTTTCTTT.

This clone came up once. The rearrangement uses TRBV5-1 and TRBJ2-3; no definite D call. V was cut by 1 base and J by 2 bases, with 14 bases left in between. CDR1 SGHRS and CDR2 YFSETQ come from the germline V gene. The CDR3 loop spans 16 amino acids. CDR3 DNA: TGCGCCAGCAGCTTGACAGCAACGGCACCCACAGATACGCAGTATTTT. Amino acids: CASSLTATAPTDTQYF.

The chain uses TRBV7-9 and TRBJ1-5; TRBD1 is a possible D gene (5 bases). V was shortened by 1 base and J by 5 bases, with 9 bases between the two germline ends. This CDR3 has 14 residues. CDR1 and CDR2 (germline): SEHNR, FQNEAQ (reference sequence). In nucleotides, the CDR3 is TGTGCCAGCAGCTTAGAGGGGTGGGATCAGCCCCAGCATTTT. Protein sequence: CASSLEGWDQPQHF.

The gene calls are TRBV27 and TRBJ2-7, with TRBD2 matching 11 bases. The junction had 1 base not matched to a gene; V was cut back by 2 bases and J by 4 bases. CDR3 length: 14 residues. Germline CDR1 reads MNHEY; CDR2 reads SMNVEV (reference sequence). The CDR3: CASSLTSGRYEQYF. The CDR3 DNA reads as TGTGCCAGCAGTTTAACTAGCGGGAGATACGAGCAGTACTTC.

This clone has more than one count but fewer than ten. V gene TRBV21-1 combines with J gene TRBJ2-3; the table's D call TRBD2 went unverified against the DNA. TRBV21-1 is a pseudogene locus. The CDR3 has 14 amino acids. The CDR3 sequence: CASSKVSGGCTQYF. As DNA, the CDR3 is TGTGCCAGCAGCAAAGTGAGCGGTGGATGCACGCAGTATTTT.

This chain joins TRBV5-6 and TRBJ1-2; D unclear. The CDR3 length is 15 residues. The germline V gene encodes CDR1 SGHDT and CDR2 YYEEEE. The V end lost 5 bases, the J end lost 3 bases, and 17 bases lay between the germline ends. DNA of the CDR3: TGTGCCAGCAGTCTCAGAGGAGGGCCGTACTATGGCTACACCTTC. Translation gives CASSLRGGPYYGYTF. The full variable domain, its missing parts supplied by reference TRBV5-6 and TRBJ1-2, is DAGVTQSPTHLIKTRGQQVTLRCSPKSGHDTVSWYQQALGQGPQFIFQYYEEEERQRGNFPDRFSGHQFPNYSSELNVNALLLGDSALYLCASSLRGGPYYGYTFGSGTRLTVV.

The rearrangement joins TRBV27 to TRBJ1-6, with 10 bases matching TRBD1. Germline CDR1 reads MNHEY; CDR2 reads SMNVEV (reference sequence). V shed 2 bases, J shed 7 bases, and the junction held 5 bases outside the gene matches. CDR3 length: 16 amino acids. As DNA, the CDR3 is TGTGCCAGCAGTTTAAGACCGGGACAGGGGAATTCACCCCTCCACTTT. It specifies CASSLRPGQGNSPLHF.

V is TRBV6-4 and J is TRBJ2-2; 12 nucleotides match TRBD2. J lost 1 base, V lost 5 bases, and 2 bases had no gene match. The CDR3 sequence is 16 residues long. Germline-derived CDR1 and CDR2 are MRHNA and SNTAGT. The CDR3 sequence is CASSRLAGVNTGELFF. The CDR3 DNA sequence: TGTGCCAGCAGTCGACTAGCGGGAGTGAACACCGGGGAGCTGTTTTTT.

This clone was counted once. This chain connects TRBV19 to TRBJ1-2; 8 bases fit TRBD1. V lost 6 bases, J lost 6 bases, and 12 bases stayed unmatched. Germline V gene data show CDR1 as LNHDA and CDR2 as SQIVND (reference sequence). The CDR3 contains 15 residues. The CDR3 here is CASRTTTGGLDGYTF. CDR3 in DNA: TGTGCCAGTAGGACCACCACAGGGGGGTTAGATGGCTACACCTTC.

The genes are TRBV30 and TRBJ2-4; D is perhaps TRBD1 (6 bases). The CDR3 contains 13 residues. V lost 1 base, J lost 6 bases, and 10 bases lay in between. CDR1 and CDR2 from the germline V gene are GTSNPN and SVGIG (reference sequence). CDR3 amino acids: CAWSAGALNIQYF. The CDR3 coding sequence is TGTGCCTGGAGTGCAGGGGCACTAAACATTCAGTACTTC.

The genes are TRBV25-1 and TRBJ2-7; 7 bases fit TRBD2. With V trimmed by 3 bases and J by 8 bases, 7 bases remained unmatched. Per the germline V gene, CDR1 is MGHDK and CDR2 is SYGVNS. The CDR3 contains 13 residues. The CDR3 loop is CASSEGGSRKQYF. CDR3 in DNA: TGTGCCAGCAGTGAGGGGGGGAGTCGGAAGCAGTACTTC.

V gene TRBV7-8 combines with J gene TRBJ2-1, with 9 positions matching TRBD2. From germline, CDR1 is SGHVS and CDR2 FQNEAQ. The CDR3 runs 14 residues. V was pared by 5 bases and J by 5 bases, with 4 bases of the junction left unmatched. The CDR3 coding sequence is TGTGCCAGCAGCCCCCGACTAGCGGACAATGAGCAGTTCTTC. As protein: CASSPRLADNEQFF.

The gene calls are TRBV5-1 and TRBJ2-3; tentative D call: TRBD1 (5 bases). The CDR3 is made up of 14 amino acids. With 4 bases removed from V and 2 bases from J, the gap between germline ends came to 11 bases. The V gene's germline CDR1 is SGHRS and CDR2 YFSETQ. CDR3 amino acids: CASSTGQHTDTQYF. The CDR3 bases are TGCGCCAGCAGCACCGGACAACACACAGATACGCAGTATTTT.

Here the CDR3 reads CASSFTGANNEKLFF. CDR3 DNA sequence: TGTGCCAGCAGCTTTACGGGTGCCAATAATGAAAAACTGTTTTTT. This chain joins TRBV28 and TRBJ1-4; no clear D. The CDR3 is made up of 15 amino acids. With 6 bases removed from V and 4 bases from J, the gap between germline ends came to 15 bases. Germline CDR1 reads MDHEN; CDR2 reads SYDVKM.